This T cell receptor (beta chain) was profiled in a study of shared clonotypes between healthy human individuals. Overall study results and limits: Clonotypes shared by all four donors outscored non-shared clonotypes in generation probability.

There are many counts of this clone. Antigen: not known. The germline gives CDR1 MDHEN, CDR2 SYDVKM. CDR3 length: 11 amino acids. Between the trimmed V and J ends, which lost 2 bases and 7 bases, there was a span of 6 bases. Sorted-subset replicate PCR reactions were performed with about 200 ng DNA, corresponding to roughly 29,000 T cell genomes. As handled by the study authors: ImmunoSEQ yielded junction-only sequences lacking quality scores, so filtering differed. Method: immunoSEQ multiplex PCR; TCRdb's copy keeps in-frame clones and lacks some. D and trimming come from the DNA, and the V and J calls and clone size come from that table. The table records around 980,000 clones, 75% to 80% of them present only once.

The receptor was isolated from a man aged 18-30 years in good health. Some clones in this sample may be carry-over from other donors' samples. The chain combines TRBV28 with TRBJ2-7; no clear D gene. The sample comprised memory CD4+ T cells from PBMCs. Subset described: CD45RA-negative fraction. CDR3 sequence: CASSLKEEQYF. Written as DNA, the CDR3 is TGTGCCAGCAGTTTAAAAGAGGAGCAGTACTTC.